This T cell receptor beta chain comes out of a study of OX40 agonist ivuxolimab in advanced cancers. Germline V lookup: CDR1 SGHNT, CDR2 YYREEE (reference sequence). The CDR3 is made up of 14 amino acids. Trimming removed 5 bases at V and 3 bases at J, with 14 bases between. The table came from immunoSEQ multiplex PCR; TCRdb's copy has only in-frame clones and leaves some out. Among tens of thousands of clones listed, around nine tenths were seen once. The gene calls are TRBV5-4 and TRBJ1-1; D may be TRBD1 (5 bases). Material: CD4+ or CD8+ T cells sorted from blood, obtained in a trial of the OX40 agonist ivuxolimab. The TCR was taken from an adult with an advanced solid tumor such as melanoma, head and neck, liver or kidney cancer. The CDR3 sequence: CASRGRVLDTEAFF. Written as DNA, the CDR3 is TGTGCCAGCAGGGGCAGGGTTTTGGACACTGAAGCTTTCTTT.